These 7 T cell receptor beta chains were sequenced from one sample in a study of OX40 agonist ivuxolimab in advanced cancers. Only in-frame clones appear in the TCRdb table, and some are missing; sequencing was by immunoSEQ multiplex PCR. The sample lists over 20,000 clones, 77% seen once, with roughly 18% in the top ten. The material was CD4+ or CD8+ T cells sorted from blood, obtained in a trial of the OX40 agonist ivuxolimab. All receptors derive from an adult with an advanced solid tumor such as melanoma, head and neck, liver or kidney cancer.

This clone was detected only a few times. The chain has TRBV9 and TRBJ2-5, with 10 bases fitting TRBD2. CDR3 size: 16 residues. The junction had 6 bases not matched to a gene; V was cut back by 0 bases and J by 4 bases. Germline lookup yields CDR1 SGDLS and CDR2 YYNGEE. CDR3 in amino acids: CASSVGSGGASETQYF. For the CDR3, the DNA is TGTGCCAGCAGCGTAGGAAGCGGGGGGGCCTCAGAGACCCAGTACTTC.

The count of this clone is one. The chain employs TRBV27 and TRBJ1-1; D unclear. V lost 6 bases and J lost 0, with 11 bases in between. Germline CDR1 reads MNHEY; CDR2 reads SMNVEV (reference sequence). CDR3 length: 14 amino acids. CDR3 nucleotide sequence: TGTGCCAGCAGGCCTATTGGGGTGAACACTGAAGCTTTCTTT. Its translation: CASRPIGVNTEAFF.

This clone came up once. This sequence joins TRBV5-1 and TRBJ2-7; D is uncertain. Trimming removed 4 bases at V and 5 bases at J, with 19 bases between. The CDR3 contains 15 residues. The germline gives CDR1 SGHRS, CDR2 YFSETQ. CDR3 bases: TGCGCCAGCAGCCCCGGTTTTAATGGAATCGACGAGCAGTACTTC. Residues: CASSPGFNGIDEQYF.

The genes are TRBV11-2 and TRBJ2-3; 8 positions agree with TRBD1. The CDR3 runs 17 residues. Per the germline V gene, CDR1 is SGHAT and CDR2 is FQNNGV. Unmatched junction bases numbered 13, after V lost 4 bases and J lost 4 bases. The CDR3: CASSSRPNDRGADTQYF. CDR3 in DNA: TGTGCCAGCAGCTCCCGGCCCAACGACAGGGGCGCAGATACGCAGTATTTT. The variable domain in full, with the rest retrieved from reference TRBV11-2 and TRBJ2-3, is EAGVAQSPRYKIIEKRQSVAFWCNPISGHATLYWYQQILGQGPKLLIQFQNNGVVDDSQLPKDRFSAERLKGVDSTLKIQPAKLEDSAVYLCASSSRPNDRGADTQYFGPGTRLTVL.

The V call is TRBV11-3, the J call TRBJ2-7; TRBD1 is a possible D gene (5 bases). The length of the CDR3 is 11 residues. Germline CDR1 and CDR2: SGHNT and YENEEA. With 4 bases removed from V and 12 bases from J, the gap between germline ends came to 13 bases. The CDR3 here is CASSSSGKPYF. CDR3 in DNA: TGTGCCAGCAGCTCGTCAGGGAAGCCGTACTTC.

The chain uses TRBV7-3 and TRBJ2-5; D gene uncertain. Trimming shortened V by 3 bases and J by 5 bases, and 13 bases separated the two germline ends. Germline V gene lookup returns CDR1 SGHTA and CDR2 FQGTGA. CDR3 length: 14 residues. The CDR3 sequence is CASSLDRAVETQYF. Here the CDR3 DNA reads TGTGCCAGCAGCTTGGACCGCGCCGTGGAGACCCAGTACTTC. Complete variable domain (other parts from reference TRBV7-3 and TRBJ2-5): GAGVSQTPSNKVTEKGKYVELRCDPISGHTALYWYRQSLGQGPEFLIYFQGTGAADDSGLPNDRFFAVRPEGSVSTLKIQRTERGDSAVYLCASSLDRAVETQYFGPGTRLLVL.

As DNA, the CDR3 is TGTGCCGGCTATCGACAGGGGGACTATGGCTACACCTTC. It is translated as CAGYRQGDYGYTF. This rearrangement joins TRBV19 to TRBJ1-2, with TRBD1 identical over 9 bases. V dropped 11 bases and J dropped 3; count of bases not matched to a gene: 7. This CDR3 is 13 amino acids long. Germline V CDR1 and CDR2: LNHDA, SQIVND (reference sequence).